Each of the 24 T cell receptor beta chains below was sequenced from the same sample in a study of T-cell memory formation after mild COVID-19. TCRdb fed the 5' RACE reads into MiXCR, producing one record per CDR3 protein. The sample consists of roughly 29,000 distinct CDR3 sequences, less than 8% of them appearing once. What was sequenced was PBMCs or a T cell subset sorted from them (not recorded which). The origin of the receptors is an adult woman who had mild COVID-19 (a few samples of this study predate the infection). Cell type and time point are not known.

This clonotype was found many times. This chain connects TRBV5-1 to TRBJ1-2, with 9 bases lining up with TRBD1. Germline loops: CDR1 SGHRS, CDR2 YFSETQ. Trimming at V came to 2 bases and at J to 11 bases, leaving 13 bases not matched to a gene. The CDR3 contains 15 residues. CDR3 nucleotides: TGCGCCAGCAGCTTTTCAGGGACAGGGAGGGAAGGTTACACCTTC. Its translation: CASSFSGTGREGYTF. The variable domain in full, completed from reference TRBV5-1 and TRBJ1-2, reads KAGVTQTPRYLIKTRGQQVTLSCSPISGHRSVSWYQQTPGQGLQFLFEYFSETQRNKGNFPGRFSGRQFSNSRSEMNVSTLELGDSALYLCASSFSGTGREGYTFGSGTRLTVV.

At least ten counts were recorded for this clonotype. The V and J genes are TRBV7-8 and TRBJ1-6; D is possibly TRBD1 (5 bases). CDR1 is SGHVS, CDR2 FQNEAQ, per germline. The CDR3 loop spans 15 amino acids. Trimming pared 3 bases from V and 0 bases from J, leaving 6 bases between. CDR3 sequence: CASSLGGSYNSPLHF. In DNA, the CDR3 is TGTGCCAGCAGCTTGGGGGGCTCCTATAATTCACCCCTCCACTTT.

The table lists this clonotype with many counts. The chain's CDR3 is CASSVGTLRPNEQFF. The CDR3 DNA is TGTGCCAGCAGCGTGGGGACCCTCAGACCTAATGAGCAGTTCTTC. This rearrangement joins TRBV9 to TRBJ2-1, with D possibly called TRBD1 or TRBD2 (5 bases each). The CDR3 totals 15 residues. V was clipped by 2 bases and J by 7 bases, with 16 bases between them. Germline CDR1 reads SGDLS; CDR2 reads YYNGEE.

This clonotype appeared many times. In DNA form, the CDR3 reads TGTGCCAGCAGTGAATTCGCTAGCGGGGGGTTCTACGAGCAGTACTTC. It yields the protein CASSEFASGGFYEQYF. V is TRBV25-1 and J is TRBJ2-7, with 11 bases lining up with TRBD2. With V trimmed by 1 base and J by 3 bases, 5 bases remained unmatched. The CDR3 has 16 residues. Per the germline V gene, CDR1 is MGHDK and CDR2 is SYGVNS.

The table lists this clonotype with many counts. The rearrangement links TRBV24-1 to TRBJ2-1, with D maybe TRBD1 (5 bases). CDR3 length: 16 residues. V lost 3 bases and J lost 2, with 13 bases in between. Germline V gene sequence: CDR1 KGHDR, CDR2 SFDVKD. CDR3: CATSDPHRSPYNEQFF. CDR3 DNA sequence: TGTGCCACCAGTGATCCCCACAGGTCCCCCTACAATGAGCAGTTCTTC.

In this sample, this clonotype turned up many times. This chain connects TRBV5-1 to TRBJ1-1, with D perhaps matching TRBD1 (5 bases). This CDR3 spans 18 amino acids. V was pared by 0 bases and J by 0 bases, with 18 bases between. Per the germline V gene, CDR1 is SGHRS and CDR2 is YFSETQ. The CDR3 sequence: CASSLAPGGAYMNTEAFF. DNA for the CDR3: TGCGCCAGCAGCTTGGCCCCTGGGGGAGCTTACATGAACACTGAAGCTTTCTTT.

This clonotype was seen at least ten times. Here the CDR3 DNA reads TGCGCCAGCGGAGACCGGGACAGGGAGGCTTGGGAGCAGTACTTC. Amino acids: CASGDRDREAWEQYF. The chain uses TRBV23-1 and TRBJ2-7, with 9 bases fitting TRBD1. TRBV23-1 is marked as an open reading frame, function uncertain. The CDR3 contains 15 residues. Trimming took 8 bases from V and 7 from J; bases not matched to a gene: 15.

This clonotype was counted at least ten times. The V and J genes are TRBV27 and TRBJ2-3; D remains ambiguous. The germline V gene encodes CDR1 MNHEY and CDR2 SMNVEV (reference sequence). V lost 6 bases to trimming and J lost 4 bases, with 17 bases between them. The CDR3 totals 15 residues. CDR3 in amino acids: CASSPAPTMSDTQYF. CDR3 coding DNA: TGTGCCAGCAGCCCGGCCCCCACGATGTCAGATACGCAGTATTTT.

There are many counts of this clonotype. The chain recombines TRBV20-1 with TRBJ1-1; possible D gene TRBD1, 5 bases. The CDR3 is made up of 13 amino acids. Looked up from germline, CDR1 is DFQATT and CDR2 is SNEGSKA (reference sequence). The V gene lost 3 bases and the J gene lost 3 bases, with 11 bases spanning the gap. The CDR3 bases are TGCAGTGCTAGTATCCCGGGGGACACTGAAGCTTTCTTT. Translated, it gives CSASIPGDTEAFF.

This clonotype was counted ten times or more. The rearrangement links TRBV7-2 to TRBJ1-2; 8 positions agree with TRBD1. Germline assignment: CDR1 SGHTA and CDR2 FQGNSA. The CDR3 loop spans 14 amino acids. V lost 4 bases and J lost 8; bases outside the gene matches: 9. CDR3 coding DNA: TGTGCCAGCAGCTCCTCACAGGGGGTGGAAGGCTACACCTTC. Translating gives CASSSSQGVEGYTF.

This clonotype was observed at least ten times. The chain uses TRBV27 and TRBJ2-6; D is unresolved. Trimming removed 3 bases at V and 1 base at J, with 7 bases between. The CDR3 totals 15 residues. CDR1 and CDR2 (germline): MNHEY, SMNVEV (reference sequence). CDR3 loop: CASSFGQSGANVLTF. The CDR3 DNA is TGTGCCAGCAGTTTTGGGCAGTCTGGGGCCAACGTCCTGACTTTC.

This clonotype was seen repeatedly, ten times or more. The V and J genes are TRBV6-2 or TRBV6-3 and TRBJ2-1; D unclear. CDR3 length: 16 amino acids. Germline lookup yields CDR1 MNHEY and CDR2 SVGEGT. Trimming took 4 bases from V and 2 from J, leaving 15 bases between them. CDR3 in amino acids: CASSLGPGVPYNEQFF. In DNA, the CDR3 is TGTGCCAGCAGTTTAGGGCCGGGTGTCCCCTACAATGAGCAGTTCTTC.

This clonotype was seen at least ten times. V gene TRBV7-2 combines with J gene TRBJ2-1; TRBD2 might be the D (6 bases). Germline loops: CDR1 SGHTA, CDR2 FQGNSA. The CDR3 is made up of 15 amino acids. Trimming removed 3 bases from V and 10 bases from J, with 19 bases in between. The CDR3 sequence: CASSFLGPSGLEQFF. The CDR3 DNA follows: TGTGCCAGCAGCTTCCTAGGCCCCAGCGGGCTGGAGCAGTTCTTC.

This clonotype was observed many times. The V and J genes are TRBV10-3 and TRBJ1-4, with D maybe TRBD1 (5 bases). The V end was cut by 4 bases, the J end by 6 bases, with 9 bases between. CDR1 is ENHRY, CDR2 SYGVKD, per germline. This CDR3 is built from 13 residues. CDR3 in DNA: TGTGCCATCAGTGCCGGGACTGATGAAAAACTGTTTTTT. It is translated as CAISAGTDEKLFF.

This clonotype came up many times. The chain uses TRBV7-2 and TRBJ2-2; D perhaps matches TRBD2 (6 bases). Between the trimmed V and J ends, which lost 5 bases and 7 bases, there was a span of 14 bases. The CDR3 runs to 14 residues. Germline V gene data show CDR1 as SGHTA and CDR2 as FQGNSA. CDR3 sequence (DNA): TGTGCCAGCAGCCCAGGAGTCGGGAGCGGGGAGCTGTTTTTT. This gives the protein CASSPGVGSGELFF.

This clonotype was seen at least ten times. V and J are TRBV7-2 and TRBJ2-5; D is undetermined. With 5 bases removed from V and 3 bases from J, the gap between germline ends came to 19 bases. Germline CDR1 is SGHTA and CDR2 is FQGNSA. The CDR3 is made up of 16 amino acids. In nucleotides, the CDR3 is TGTGCCAGCAGCCCTCGGTTCGGGCCCAGGAAAGAGACCCAGTACTTC. This sequence encodes CASSPRFGPRKETQYF.

This clonotype is termed medium-sized (0.01 to 0.1%). The chain links TRBV12-3 or TRBV12-4 to TRBJ2-7; D is uncertain. Deletions cut 5 bases from V and 5 bases from J, with 19 bases between. This CDR3 has 15 amino acids. In DNA, the CDR3 is TGTGCCAGCAGTACGGATGGGAACGGGCCGCACGAGCAGTACTTC. This translates into CASSTDGNGPHEQYF.

Many counts were recorded for this clonotype. The V and J genes are TRBV5-1 and TRBJ2-5; perhaps D is TRBD1 or TRBD2 (6 bases each). The CDR3 is 14 amino acids. CDR1 is SGHRS, CDR2 YFSETQ, per germline. The V end lost 4 bases, the J end lost 3 bases, and 13 bases lay between the germline ends. The CDR3 protein is CASSPGGGKETQYF. The CDR3 DNA reads TGCGCCAGCAGCCCTGGAGGGGGTAAAGAGACCCAGTACTTC.

This clonotype was counted at least ten times. The chain couples TRBV7-3 to TRBJ1-5; a weak D match, TRBD1 (5 bases). Germline CDR1 is SGHTA and CDR2 is FQGTGA. The V and J ends lost 4 bases and 5 bases respectively, with 9 bases between them. The CDR3 loop spans 13 amino acids. The CDR3: CASSYGGDQPQHF. The DNA of the CDR3 is TGTGCCAGCAGCTACGGGGGGGATCAGCCCCAGCATTTT.

This clonotype was counted at least ten times. The chain carries TRBV7-6 and TRBJ2-3; TRBD2 matches 8 bases. The V gene's germline CDR1 is SGHVS and CDR2 FNYEAQ. This CDR3 comprises 14 residues. Germline trimming cut 3 bases from V and 3 bases from J; bases unmatched to any gene: 2. DNA of the CDR3: TGTGCCAGCAGCTTTAGCGGGGAAACAGATACGCAGTATTTT. The encoded protein is CASSFSGETDTQYF.

This clonotype was seen many times. This chain connects TRBV15 to TRBJ2-2; 8 bases match TRBD2. The germline V gene encodes CDR1 LNHNV and CDR2 YYDKDF (reference sequence). This CDR3 region has 16 residues. Unmatched junction bases numbered 2, after V lost 1 base and J lost 1 base. Here the CDR3 DNA reads TGTGCCACCAGCAGAGGAGCGGGAGAGAACACCGGGGAGCTGTTTTTT. Its protein product is CATSRGAGENTGELFF.

The chain recombines TRBV4-2 with TRBJ2-6, with TRBD1 matching over 7 bases. This CDR3 is 18 amino acids long. The V segment lost 3 bases and the J segment 0 bases; nucleotides outside the gene matches: 8. Germline V gene lookup returns CDR1 LGHNA and CDR2 YNFKEQ. CDR3 loop: CASSQVGTATSGANVLTF. CDR3 bases: TGTGCCAGCAGCCAGGTAGGGACAGCAACCTCTGGGGCCAACGTCCTGACTTTC.

V is TRBV7-2 and J is TRBJ2-1; 9 positions match TRBD1. The CDR3 covers 13 residues. V lost 5 bases and J lost 7; bases outside the gene matches: 3. Germline V gene sequence: CDR1 SGHTA, CDR2 FQGNSA. The CDR3 DNA follows: TGTGCCAGCAGCCGGGACAGGGAGAATGAGCAGTTCTTC. Its protein is CASSRDRENEQFF.

This clonotype was counted at least ten times. This chain connects TRBV27 to TRBJ2-7, with D possibly matching TRBD1 (6 bases). The CDR3 length is 13 residues. V dropped 1 base and J dropped 7 bases, with 11 bases sitting between them. CDR1 is MNHEY and CDR2 is SMNVEV in the germline V gene (reference sequence). The CDR3 spells CASSLLQGREQYF. In DNA form, the CDR3 reads TGTGCCAGCAGTTTATTACAGGGCCGGGAGCAGTACTTC.